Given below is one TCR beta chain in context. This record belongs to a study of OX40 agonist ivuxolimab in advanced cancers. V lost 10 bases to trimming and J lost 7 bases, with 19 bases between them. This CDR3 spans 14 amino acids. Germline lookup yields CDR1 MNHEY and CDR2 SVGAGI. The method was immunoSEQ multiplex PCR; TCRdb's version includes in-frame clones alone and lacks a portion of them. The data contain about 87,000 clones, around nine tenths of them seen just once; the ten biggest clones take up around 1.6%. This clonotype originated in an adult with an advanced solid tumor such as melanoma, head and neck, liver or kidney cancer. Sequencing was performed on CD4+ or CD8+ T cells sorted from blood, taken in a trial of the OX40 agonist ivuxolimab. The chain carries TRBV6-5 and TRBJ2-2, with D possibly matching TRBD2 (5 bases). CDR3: CATLPRSGRGELFF. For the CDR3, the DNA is TGTGCCACCCTCCCGCGGAGCGGACGCGGGGAGCTGTTTTTT.